This TCR beta chain was identified during a study of PD-L1 blockade in urothelial cancer. PCRs each included synthetic TCR analog templates spiked in. Clones were sequenced by immunoSEQ multiplex PCR, and TCRdb holds only the in-frame ones, with some missing. The sample contains around 80,000 clones, around 90% of which appear only once. Regarding time point: peripheral blood 6 weeks after treatment start. Trimming pared 5 bases from V and 3 bases from J, leaving 16 bases between. The germline gives CDR1 MDHEN, CDR2 SYDVKM. The CDR3 runs 15 residues. The V call is TRBV28, the J call TRBJ1-2; D is undetermined. This TCR derives from an elderly woman with urothelial cancer. The sample in question was PBMCs, obtained around atezolizumab (anti-PD-L1) treatment. CDR3 nucleotides: TGTGCCAGCAGTCACTCCGTAGGAGGCGACTATGGCTACACCTTC. Protein sequence: CASSHSVGGDYGYTF.